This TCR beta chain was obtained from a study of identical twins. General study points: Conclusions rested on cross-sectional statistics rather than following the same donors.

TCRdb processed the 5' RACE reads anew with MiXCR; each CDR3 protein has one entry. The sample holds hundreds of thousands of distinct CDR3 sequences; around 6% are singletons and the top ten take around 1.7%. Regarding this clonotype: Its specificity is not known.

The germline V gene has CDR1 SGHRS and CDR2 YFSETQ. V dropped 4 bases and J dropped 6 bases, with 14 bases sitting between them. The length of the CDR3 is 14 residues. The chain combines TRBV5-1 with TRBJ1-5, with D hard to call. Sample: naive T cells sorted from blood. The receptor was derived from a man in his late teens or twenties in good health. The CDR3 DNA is TGCGCCAGCAGCGTAACGCCGGACGGTCAGCCCCAGCATTTT. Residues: CASSVTPDGQPQHF.